This T cell receptor (beta chain) was sequenced for a study of Graves' ophthalmopathy and Graves' hyperthyroidism. This clonotype was picked up many times. Beta-chain TCR CDR3 regions were amplified from RNA transcripts. The first-round RT-PCR employed HTBI primers together with the Qiagen OneStep RT-PCR kit. A multiplex PCR was then performed as the second round. Each CDR3 protein gets one entry after TCRdb re-called the multiplex PCR reads with MiXCR. The data contain roughly 500,000 distinct CDR3 sequences, around 15% of them singletons. J lost 3 bases, V lost 7 bases, and 5 bases had no gene match. The length of the CDR3 is 13 residues. Germline V gives CDR1 GTSNPN, CDR2 SVGIG (reference sequence). Certain patients, namely those with other autoimmune diseases, uncontrolled infections, pregnancy or lactation, were excluded. The diagnostic workup employed clinical symptoms, serum thyroxine, TRAb, thyroid ultrasound and orbital computed tomography.

J is TRBJ1-2 and V is TRBV30; 10 bases agree with TRBD1. The TCR was taken from a woman in her 30s with Graves' ophthalmopathy. The sample taken for sequencing was blood. The CDR3 spells CASTGGRYYGYTF. The CDR3 region has the DNA TGTGCCTCGACAGGGGGCCGTTACTATGGCTACACCTTC.